The entry below gives a single TCR beta chain sequence along with its context. The sample belongs to a study of blood T cell repertoires in COVID-19. Source study methods: By means of reference gene primer amplification, nucleated cell counts were estimated. TCRdb's table, derived via immunoSEQ multiplex PCR, lists solely in-frame clones and lacks some. D and trimming were read from the DNA, whereas the V and J calls and clone size are those reported in that table. The data contain 120,000 to 150,000 clones, approximately 90% of them singletons. Trimming took 3 bases from V and 6 from J; bases not matched to a gene: 9. The CDR3 runs 15 residues. In germline, CDR1 is MNHNS, CDR2 SASEGT.

The sequence was obtained from a woman aged 25 to 39 with acute COVID-19. The chain couples TRBV6-1 to TRBJ2-5; 8 bases line up with TRBD1. The source material was PBMCs or T cells enriched from blood (not recorded which). CDR3 protein: CASSDTHRGTKTQYF. CDR3 nucleotide sequence: TGTGCCAGCAGTGATACACACAGGGGGACAAAGACCCAGTACTTC.